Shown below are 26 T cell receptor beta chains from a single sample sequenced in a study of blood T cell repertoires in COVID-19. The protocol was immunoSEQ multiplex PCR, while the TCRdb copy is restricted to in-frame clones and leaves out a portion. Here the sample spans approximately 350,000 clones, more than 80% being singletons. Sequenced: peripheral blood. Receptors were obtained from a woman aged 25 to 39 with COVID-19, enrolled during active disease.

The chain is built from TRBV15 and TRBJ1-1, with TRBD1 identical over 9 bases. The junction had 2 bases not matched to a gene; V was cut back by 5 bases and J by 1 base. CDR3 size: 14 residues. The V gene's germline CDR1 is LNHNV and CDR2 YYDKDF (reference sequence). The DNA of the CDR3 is TGTGCCACCAGCCCGGACAGGGGGAACACTGAAGCTTTCTTT. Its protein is CATSPDRGNTEAFF.

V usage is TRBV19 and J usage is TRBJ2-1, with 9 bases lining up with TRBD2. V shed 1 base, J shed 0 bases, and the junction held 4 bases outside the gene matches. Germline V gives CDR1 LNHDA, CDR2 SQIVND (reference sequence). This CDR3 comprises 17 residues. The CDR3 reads CASSIGLAGFSYNEQFF. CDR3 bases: TGTGCCAGTAGTATAGGGCTAGCGGGGTTCTCCTACAATGAGCAGTTCTTC.

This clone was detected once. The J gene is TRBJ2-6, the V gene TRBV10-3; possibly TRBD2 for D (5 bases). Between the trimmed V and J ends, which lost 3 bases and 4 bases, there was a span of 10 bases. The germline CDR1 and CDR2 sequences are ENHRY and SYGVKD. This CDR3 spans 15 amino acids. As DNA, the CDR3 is TGTGCCATCAGTGATTCGAGGAGGGGGGCCAACGTCCTGACTTTC. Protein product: CAISDSRRGANVLTF.

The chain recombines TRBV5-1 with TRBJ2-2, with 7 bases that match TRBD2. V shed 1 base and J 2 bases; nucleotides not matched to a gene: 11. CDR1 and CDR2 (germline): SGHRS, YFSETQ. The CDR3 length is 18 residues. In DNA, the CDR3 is TGCGCCAGCAGCTTGTACCCGTCCAGCGGGACCAACACCGGGGAGCTGTTTTTT. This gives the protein CASSLYPSSGTNTGELFF.

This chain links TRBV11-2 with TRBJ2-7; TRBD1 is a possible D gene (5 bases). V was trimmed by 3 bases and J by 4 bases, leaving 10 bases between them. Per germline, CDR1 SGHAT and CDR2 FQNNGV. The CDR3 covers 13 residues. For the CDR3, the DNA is TGTGCCAGCAGCTTTACGACAGCGTACGAGCAGTACGTC. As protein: CASSFTTAYEQYV.

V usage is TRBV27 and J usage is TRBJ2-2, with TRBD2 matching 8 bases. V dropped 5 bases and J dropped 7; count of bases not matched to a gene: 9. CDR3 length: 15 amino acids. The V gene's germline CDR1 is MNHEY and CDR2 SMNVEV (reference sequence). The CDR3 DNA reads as TGTGCCAGCAGTATAACGGGGGGGCCAAACGGGGAGCTGTTTTTT. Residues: CASSITGGPNGELFF.

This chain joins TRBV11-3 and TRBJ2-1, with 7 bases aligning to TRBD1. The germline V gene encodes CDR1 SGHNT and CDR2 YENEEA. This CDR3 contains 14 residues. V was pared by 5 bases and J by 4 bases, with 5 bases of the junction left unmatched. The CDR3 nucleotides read TGTGCCAGCAGCCGAGGGGGCGCGTACAATGAGCAGTTCTTC. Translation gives CASSRGGAYNEQFF.

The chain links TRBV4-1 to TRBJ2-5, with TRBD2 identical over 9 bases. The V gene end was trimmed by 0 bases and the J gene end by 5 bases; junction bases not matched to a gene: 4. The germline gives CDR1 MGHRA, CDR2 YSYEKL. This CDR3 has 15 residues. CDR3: CASSQERGGPETQYF. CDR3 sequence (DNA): TGCGCCAGCAGCCAAGAGCGGGGGGGCCCGGAGACCCAGTACTTC.

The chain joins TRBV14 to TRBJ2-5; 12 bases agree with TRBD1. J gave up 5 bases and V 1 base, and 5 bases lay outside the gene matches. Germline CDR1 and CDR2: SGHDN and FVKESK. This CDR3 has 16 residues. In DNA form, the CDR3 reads TGTGCCAGCAGCCAAGGGGACAGGGGGCCGTGGGAGACCCAGTACTTC. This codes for CASSQGDRGPWETQYF.

The CDR3 DNA reads TGTGCCAGCAGCCCCTCCCGGAGGGGAGAGCAGTACGTC. Its translation: CASSPSRRGEQYV. The chain joins TRBV11-3 to TRBJ2-7; TRBD2 is a possible D gene (6 bases). The CDR3 has 13 residues. Germline CDR1 and CDR2: SGHNT and YENEEA. V dropped 5 bases and J dropped 7 bases, with 15 bases sitting between them.

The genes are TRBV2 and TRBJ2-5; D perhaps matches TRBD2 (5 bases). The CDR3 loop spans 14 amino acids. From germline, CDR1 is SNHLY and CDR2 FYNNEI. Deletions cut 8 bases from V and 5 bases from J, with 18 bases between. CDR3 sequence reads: CASPGSGWEETQYF. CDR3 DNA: TGTGCCAGCCCCGGTAGTGGCTGGGAGGAGACCCAGTACTTC.

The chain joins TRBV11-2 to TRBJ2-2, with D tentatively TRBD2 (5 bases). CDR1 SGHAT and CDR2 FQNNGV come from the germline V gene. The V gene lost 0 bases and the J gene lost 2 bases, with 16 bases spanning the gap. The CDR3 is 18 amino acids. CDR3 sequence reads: CASSLDPPNGVNTGELFF. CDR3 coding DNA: TGTGCCAGCAGCTTAGATCCCCCCAACGGGGTAAACACCGGGGAGCTGTTTTTT.

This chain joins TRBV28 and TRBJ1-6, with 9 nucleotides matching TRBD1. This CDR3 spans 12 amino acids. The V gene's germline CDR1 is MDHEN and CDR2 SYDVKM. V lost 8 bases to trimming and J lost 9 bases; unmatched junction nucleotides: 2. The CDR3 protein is CASGQGPSPLHF. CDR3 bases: TGTGCCAGCGGACAGGGGCCTTCACCCCTCCACTTT.

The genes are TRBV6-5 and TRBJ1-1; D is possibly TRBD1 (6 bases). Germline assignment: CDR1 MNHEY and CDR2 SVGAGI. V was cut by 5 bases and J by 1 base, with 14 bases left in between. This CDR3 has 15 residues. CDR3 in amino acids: CASSLYRDRNTEAFF. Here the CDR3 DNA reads TGTGCCAGCAGTCTATACAGGGACCGGAACACTGAAGCTTTCTTT.

CDR3 sequence (DNA): TGTGCCAGCAGTGACCCGTCTAGCGGGAGTCTTTACGAGCAGTACGTC. Translation: CASSDPSSGSLYEQYV. The rearrangement links TRBV6-1 to TRBJ2-7; 10 bases are shared with TRBD2. This CDR3 region has 16 residues. Trimming removed 3 bases from V and 4 bases from J; junction bases left unmatched: 9. CDR1 and CDR2 (germline): MNHNS, SASEGT.

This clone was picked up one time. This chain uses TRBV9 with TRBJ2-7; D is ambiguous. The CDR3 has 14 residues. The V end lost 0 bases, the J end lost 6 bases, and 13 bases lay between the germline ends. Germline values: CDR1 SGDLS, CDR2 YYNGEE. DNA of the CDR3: TGTGCCAGCAGCGTAGACGCAGTAGCTGGCGAGCAGTACGTC. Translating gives CASSVDAVAGEQYV.

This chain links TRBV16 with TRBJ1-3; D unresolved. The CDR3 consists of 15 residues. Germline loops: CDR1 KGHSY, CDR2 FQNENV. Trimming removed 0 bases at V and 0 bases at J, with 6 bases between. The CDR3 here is CASSQSTGSGNTIYF. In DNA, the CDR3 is TGTGCCAGCAGCCAATCTACGGGCTCTGGAAACACCATATATTTT.

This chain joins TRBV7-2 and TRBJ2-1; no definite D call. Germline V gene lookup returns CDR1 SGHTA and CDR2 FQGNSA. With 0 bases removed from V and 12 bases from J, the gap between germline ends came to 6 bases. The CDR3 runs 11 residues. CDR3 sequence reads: CASSLARRQFF. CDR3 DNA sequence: TGTGCCAGCAGCTTAGCGCGTAGGCAGTTCTTC. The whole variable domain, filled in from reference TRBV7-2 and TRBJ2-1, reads GAGVSQSPSNKVTEKGKDVELRCDPISGHTALYWYRQSLGQGLEFLIYFQGNSAPDKSGLPSDRFSAERTGGSVSTLTIQRTQQEDSAVYLCASSLARRQFFGPGTRLTVL.

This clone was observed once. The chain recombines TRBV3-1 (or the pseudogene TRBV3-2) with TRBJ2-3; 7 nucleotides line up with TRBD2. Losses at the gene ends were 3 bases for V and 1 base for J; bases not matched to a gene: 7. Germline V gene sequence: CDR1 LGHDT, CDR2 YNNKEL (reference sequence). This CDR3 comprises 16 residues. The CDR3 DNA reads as TGTGCCAGCAGCCAGAGGGGCGGGGGAGGCACAGATACGCAGTATTTT. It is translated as CASSQRGGGGTDTQYF.

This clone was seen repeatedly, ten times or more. CDR3 nucleotides: TGCGCCAGCAGCCAAGCGGGACTAGCGGACTACAATGAGCAGTTCTTC. Its translation: CASSQAGLADYNEQFF. The V call is TRBV4-3, the J call TRBJ2-1; TRBD2 aligns across 11 bases. This CDR3 has 16 amino acids. Germline V gene data show CDR1 as LGHNA and CDR2 as YSLEER. J lost 3 bases, V lost 1 base, and 2 bases had no gene match.

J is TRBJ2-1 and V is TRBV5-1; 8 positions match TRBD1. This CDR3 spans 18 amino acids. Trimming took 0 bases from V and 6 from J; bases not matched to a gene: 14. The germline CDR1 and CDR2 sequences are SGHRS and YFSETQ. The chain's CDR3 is CASSLEGVTGTGGNEQFF. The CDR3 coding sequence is TGCGCCAGCAGCTTGGAAGGGGTCACCGGGACAGGCGGCAATGAGCAGTTCTTC.

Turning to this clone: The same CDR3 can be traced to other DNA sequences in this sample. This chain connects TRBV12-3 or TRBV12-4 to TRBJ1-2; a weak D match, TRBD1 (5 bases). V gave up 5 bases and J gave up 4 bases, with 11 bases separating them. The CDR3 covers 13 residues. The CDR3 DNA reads TGTGCCAGCAGTCCCGGGGGGGTCTATGGCTACACCTTC. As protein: CASSPGGVYGYTF.

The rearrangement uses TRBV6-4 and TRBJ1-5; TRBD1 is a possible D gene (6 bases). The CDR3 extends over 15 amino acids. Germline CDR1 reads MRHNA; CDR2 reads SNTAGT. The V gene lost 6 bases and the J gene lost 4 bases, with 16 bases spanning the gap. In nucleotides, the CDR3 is TGTGCCAGCAGGGGCCGTTGGGGGCTAAATCAGCCCCAGCATTTT. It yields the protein CASRGRWGLNQPQHF.

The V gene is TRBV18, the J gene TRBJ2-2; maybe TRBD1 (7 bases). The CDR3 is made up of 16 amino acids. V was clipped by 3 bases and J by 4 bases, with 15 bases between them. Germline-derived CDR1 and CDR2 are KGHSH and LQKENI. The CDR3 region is CASSPEGAAGTGELFF. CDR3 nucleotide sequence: TGTGCCAGCTCACCGGAGGGGGCTGCGGGCACCGGGGAGCTGTTTTTT.

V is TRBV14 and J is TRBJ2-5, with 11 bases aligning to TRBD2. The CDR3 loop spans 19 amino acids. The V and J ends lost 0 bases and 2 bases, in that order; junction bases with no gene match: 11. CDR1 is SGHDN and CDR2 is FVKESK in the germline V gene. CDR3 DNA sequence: TGTGCCAGCAGCCAAGATCATCCTAGCGGGGGGCCGCGTCAAGAGACCCAGTACTTC. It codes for CASSQDHPSGGPRQETQYF.

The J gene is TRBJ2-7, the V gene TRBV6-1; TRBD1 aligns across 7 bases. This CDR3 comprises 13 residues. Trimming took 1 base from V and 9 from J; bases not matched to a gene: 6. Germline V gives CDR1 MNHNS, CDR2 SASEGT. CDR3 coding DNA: TGTGCCAGCAGTGAAGAACAGGGGTTGGGGCAGTACGTC. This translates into CASSEEQGLGQYV.